These 9 T cell receptor beta chains were sequenced from one sample in a study of T cells in Graves' hyperthyroidism and ophthalmopathy. RNA transcripts yielded amplified TCR beta CDR3 regions. TCR CDR3 underwent first-round RT-PCR with the HTBI primer set. MiXCR, run by TCRdb on the multiplex PCR reads, gives a single entry per CDR3 protein. The sample includes about 260,000 distinct CDR3 sequences, about 20% of them seen just once. What was sequenced was blood. The receptors come from a man aged 25-45 years with Graves' ophthalmopathy.

V gene TRBV7-3 combines with J gene TRBJ1-6; D might be TRBD1 (6 bases). The CDR3 totals 14 residues. Trimming took off 4 bases at V and 8 bases at J, with 12 bases between the two ends. Germline V gives CDR1 SGHTA, CDR2 FQGTGA. The CDR3 DNA follows: TGTGCCAGCAGCTCGCGGGGGCAAGATTCACCCCTCCACTTT. This sequence encodes CASSSRGQDSPLHF.

This clonotype was observed many times. This chain uses TRBV24-1 with TRBJ2-3, with 12 bases matching TRBD2. Germline CDR1 KGHDR, CDR2 SFDVKD. V was clipped by 5 bases and J by 5 bases; unmatched bases: 7. CDR3 length equals 16 residues. Written as DNA, the CDR3 is TGTGCCACCAGTGCCCTAGCGGGAGGGCCCGTAGATACGCAGTATTTT. Amino acid sequence: CATSALAGGPVDTQYF.

The chain uses TRBV2 and TRBJ1-5; TRBD1 aligns across 8 bases. This CDR3 contains 13 residues. The V and J ends lost 4 bases and 11 bases, in that order; junction bases with no gene match: 7. Germline CDR1 SNHLY, CDR2 FYNNEI. The CDR3 sequence: CASSVWGGQAQHF. CDR3 nucleotides: TGTGCCAGCAGTGTGTGGGGGGGACAGGCCCAGCATTTT.

This clonotype has a single count. The chain is built from TRBV20-1 and TRBJ2-7, with TRBD2 matching over 9 bases. Germline assignment: CDR1 DFQATT and CDR2 SNEGSKA (reference sequence). V gave up 6 bases and J gave up 6 bases; unmatched junction bases: 6. The CDR3 is made up of 12 amino acids. The DNA for the CDR3 is TGCAGTGCACCGGGACTAGCAAGCGAGCAGTACTTC. Its translation is CSAPGLASEQYF.

This clonotype occurred once. The V and J genes are TRBV19 and TRBJ2-5; 9 bases fit TRBD1. Germline values: CDR1 LNHDA, CDR2 SQIVND (reference sequence). The CDR3 covers 15 residues. V lost 6 bases to trimming and J lost 4 bases; unmatched junction nucleotides: 9. CDR3 residues: CASRQQGAVRETQYF. The CDR3 coding sequence is TGTGCCAGTAGGCAACAGGGGGCGGTCAGAGAGACCCAGTACTTC.

The rearrangement links TRBV20-1 to TRBJ1-1; D may be TRBD1 (6 bases). V was shortened by 0 bases and J by 7 bases, with 15 bases between the two germline ends. Germline V CDR1 and CDR2: DFQATT, SNEGSKA (reference sequence). The CDR3 has 14 amino acids. CDR3 residues: CSARDQGKSFEAFF. CDR3 nucleotide sequence: TGCAGTGCTAGAGACCAGGGGAAGTCATTTGAAGCTTTCTTT.

V is TRBV7-9 and J is TRBJ1-5; a possible D gene is TRBD1 (5 bases). The CDR3 length is 14 residues. The germline V gene encodes CDR1 SEHNR and CDR2 FQNEAQ (reference sequence). The germline V and J ends were trimmed by 5 bases and 2 bases, with 10 bases remaining between them. This CDR3 is CASSPDSGNQPQHF. The CDR3 DNA sequence: TGTGCCAGCAGCCCCGACAGTGGCAATCAGCCCCAGCATTTT.

The V call is TRBV12-3 or TRBV12-4, the J call TRBJ2-1; D gene ambiguous. The V and J ends lost 1 base and 7 bases respectively, with 8 bases between them. The CDR3 extends over 13 amino acids. The CDR3 region has the DNA TGTGCCAGCAGTTTAGTGGGTCAAAATGAGCAGTTCTTC. Protein sequence: CASSLVGQNEQFF.

About this clonotype: Mismatch with germline at one junction end may stem from a read error. CDR3 in amino acids: CASSQDRLAGPNF. The CDR3 region has the DNA TGTGCCAGCAGCCAAGATCGCCTAGCGGGTCCCAACTTC. The chain has TRBV3-1 and TRBJ2-5; TRBD2 matches at 8 bases. The CDR3 loop spans 13 amino acids. CDR1 and CDR2 from the germline V gene are LGHDT and YNNKEL (reference sequence).